The 31 T cell receptor beta chains below were found in one sample sequenced in a study of prognosis after radiotherapy for stage I lung cancer. Amplification of the TCR beta CDR3 (from genomic DNA) was done by two-round multiplex PCR. Round one of PCR was performed, and it used primers specific to each TRBV and TRBJ gene. TCRdb ran MiXCR on the multiplex PCR reads and lists one entry per CDR3 protein. The sample lists about 22,000 distinct CDR3 sequences; around 40% were seen once. The sample was PBMCs, taken before or after stereotactic body radiation therapy (not recorded which). All receptors derive from a donor aged 50 or older with non-small cell lung cancer.

This clonotype was observed at least ten times. The chain combines TRBV20-1 with TRBJ2-3; D gene ambiguous. Trimming pared 6 bases from V and 0 bases from J, leaving 16 bases between. Germline values: CDR1 DFQATT, CDR2 SNEGSKA (reference sequence). This CDR3 region has 15 residues. CDR3 nucleotides: TGCAGTGCCTTCACACCAGTGGGGAGCACAGATACGCAGTATTTT. Protein product: CSAFTPVGSTDTQYF.

The chain combines TRBV24-1 with TRBJ1-2; possibly TRBD1 for D (5 bases). The germline V and J ends were trimmed by 5 bases and 11 bases, with 17 bases remaining between them. Germline V gene data show CDR1 as KGHDR and CDR2 as SFDVKD. This CDR3 has 13 residues. CDR3 nucleotides: TGTGCCACCAGTGGTCCGGACATATCCCTATACACCTTC. The encoded protein is CATSGPDISLYTF.

This clonotype occurred many times. This chain connects TRBV19 to TRBJ2-5; 10 bases line up with TRBD2. Germline CDR1 and CDR2: LNHDA and SQIVND (reference sequence). V dropped 6 bases and J dropped 5; count of bases not matched to a gene: 9. The CDR3 contains 15 residues. The CDR3: CASSPSAGGPETQYF. The CDR3 coding sequence is TGTGCCAGTAGCCCGTCAGCGGGAGGGCCGGAGACCCAGTACTTC.

The rearrangement links TRBV7-3 to TRBJ2-2; D is perhaps TRBD1 (5 bases). CDR1 SGHTA and CDR2 FQGTGA come from the germline V gene. CDR3 size: 13 residues. With 5 bases removed from V and 5 bases from J, the gap between germline ends came to 9 bases. The DNA of the CDR3 is TGTGCCAGCAGCCTAGGACAAACCGGGGAGCTGTTTTTT. This gives the protein CASSLGQTGELFF.

This clonotype was found a few times. A far more abundant clone sits one base away, making this likely a read error. V usage is TRBV12-3 or TRBV12-4 and J usage is TRBJ1-3, with D unresolved. The CDR3 has 14 residues. As DNA, the CDR3 is TGTGCCAGCAGTGCGATCGGAGCTGGAAACACCATGTATTTT. It yields the protein CASSAIGAGNTMYF.

Ten or more counts support this clonotype. V usage is TRBV29-1 and J usage is TRBJ1-1; D is unresolved. V dropped 4 bases and J dropped 8 bases, with 14 bases sitting between them. The CDR3 contains 12 residues. Germline CDR1 reads SQVTM; CDR2 reads ANQGSEA. The CDR3 region is CSVAVVGREAFF. The CDR3 DNA reads TGCAGCGTTGCGGTAGTGGGCAGGGAAGCTTTCTTT.

This clonotype has just a few counts. This sequence may be a read error, since a much larger clone differs from it by one base. The chain combines TRBV6-5 with TRBJ2-3; possible D gene TRBD1, 7 bases. The germline gives CDR1 MNHEY, CDR2 SVGAGI. This CDR3 contains 15 residues. For the CDR3, the DNA is TGTGCCGGCAGTTACCAGGGGGGAGGCACAGATACGCAGTATTTT. Encoded protein: CAGSYQGGGTDTQYF.

This rearrangement joins TRBV12-3 or TRBV12-4 to TRBJ2-3; 11 nucleotides line up with TRBD2. The junction had 8 bases not matched to a gene; V was cut back by 6 bases and J by 6 bases. The CDR3 sequence is 15 residues long. The CDR3 coding sequence is TGTGCCAGCAGGGGTAGCGGGAGGGGGGTGGATACGCAGTATTTT. This translates into CASRGSGRGVDTQYF.

This clonotype has at least ten counts. The V call is TRBV27, the J call TRBJ1-1; 7 nucleotides line up with TRBD1. The CDR3 loop spans 14 amino acids. Germline CDR1 reads MNHEY; CDR2 reads SMNVEV (reference sequence). The V segment lost 3 bases and the J segment 0 bases; nucleotides outside the gene matches: 1. CDR3 in amino acids: CASSLTGLNTEAFF. DNA for the CDR3: TGTGCCAGCAGTTTGACAGGGCTGAACACTGAAGCTTTCTTT.

This clonotype occurred many times. CDR3 nucleotide sequence: TGTGCCAGCAGTTCGAAACAGGGGTTCTACAATGAGCAGTTCTTC. As protein: CASSSKQGFYNEQFF. This chain connects TRBV12-3 or TRBV12-4 to TRBJ2-1; 7 bases agree with TRBD1. The V gene end was trimmed by 4 bases and the J gene end by 3 bases; junction bases not matched to a gene: 6. The CDR3 has 15 residues.

In this sample, this clonotype turned up many times. The chain uses TRBV20-1 and TRBJ2-7, with 8 bases matching TRBD1. CDR1 and CDR2 from the germline V gene are DFQATT and SNEGSKA (reference sequence). The V segment lost 6 bases and the J segment 5 bases; nucleotides outside the gene matches: 9. The CDR3 runs to 13 residues. CDR3 region: CSAPDRGPDEQYF. CDR3 bases: TGCAGTGCCCCCGACAGGGGCCCTGACGAGCAGTACTTC.

This chain connects TRBV4-3 to TRBJ2-7; no firm D call. CDR1 is LGHNA, CDR2 YSLEER, per germline. CDR3 size: 14 residues. Deletions cut 1 base from V and 2 bases from J, with 9 bases between. This chain's CDR3 is CASSQGTTTYEQYF. The CDR3 DNA sequence: TGCGCCAGCAGCCAAGGGACGACAACCTACGAGCAGTACTTC.

V usage is TRBV6-1 and J usage is TRBJ2-5; 9 nucleotides align to TRBD1. V shed 8 bases and J 5 bases; nucleotides not matched to a gene: 9. The CDR3 runs to 14 residues. Germline V gives CDR1 MNHNS, CDR2 SASEGT. CDR3 nucleotide sequence: TGTGCCAGCGCCCGGGACAGGGTAGGGGAGACCCAGTACTTC. Amino acids: CASARDRVGETQYF.

With respect to this clonotype: A far larger clone is one nucleotide away, so this likely arose from a read error. The rearrangement joins TRBV6-5 to TRBJ2-5, with TRBD2 identical over 7 bases. The CDR3 has 16 residues. The germline V gene encodes CDR1 MNHEY and CDR2 SVGAGI. CDR3 in amino acids: CVSSYSREEVQETQYF. DNA for the CDR3: TGTGTCAGCAGTTACTCCCGGGAGGAAGTTCAAGAGACCCAGTACTTC.

In regard to this clonotype: Possible read error: a much larger clone is one base away. The rearrangement uses TRBV12-3 or TRBV12-4 and TRBJ2-2; 7 positions agree with TRBD2. The J segment lost 4 bases and the V segment lost 3 bases, leaving 8 bases of the junction unmatched. The CDR3 contains 16 residues. Here the CDR3 reads CASSLGIGRPTGELFF. The DNA for the CDR3 is TGTGCCAGCAGTTTGGGTATCGGGAGGCCCACCGGGGAGCTGTTTTTT.

To note about this clonotype: Being one base from a much bigger clone, this may be a read error. The rearrangement uses TRBV6-2 or TRBV6-3 and TRBJ1-5; no clear D gene. Germline V gene sequence: CDR1 MNHEY, CDR2 SVGEGT. The ends were cut back, 8 bases at V and 0 bases at J, with 11 bases in the middle. The CDR3 extends over 14 amino acids. The CDR3 DNA reads as TGTGCCAGCGGTGGAACTTATAGCAATCAGCCCCAGCATTTT. Protein sequence: CASGGTYSNQPQHF.

This clonotype was observed a few times. Possible read error: a much larger clone is one base away. The V call is TRBV20-1, the J call TRBJ2-7; D possibly uses TRBD1 or TRBD2 (5 bases each). Trimming shortened V by 1 base and J by 6 bases, and 16 bases separated the two germline ends. Germline V gene lookup returns CDR1 DFQATT and CDR2 SNEGSKA (reference sequence). The CDR3 contains 14 residues. CDR3 residues: CSARGPGRGSEQYF. Written as DNA, the CDR3 is TGCAGTGCTAGAGGCCCGGGACGGGGAAGCGAGCAGTACTTC.

This clonotype was observed at least ten times. The J gene is TRBJ2-2, the V gene TRBV10-3, with D unclear. V gave up 2 bases and J gave up 6 bases, with 16 bases separating them. Germline V gene sequence: CDR1 ENHRY, CDR2 SYGVKD. The CDR3 has 16 amino acids. CDR3 amino acids: CAISEKGQERSGELFF. The DNA of the CDR3 is TGTGCCATCAGTGAGAAAGGGCAGGAGAGATCCGGGGAGCTGTTTTTT.

A word on this clonotype: An end of the junction does not agree with germline; a read error may underlie this. The gene calls are TRBV11-3 and TRBJ2-7; D may match TRBD1 or TRBD2 (5 bases each). Germline loops: CDR1 SGHNT, CDR2 YENEEA. The CDR3 covers 13 residues. CDR3 in amino acids: CASSLGERDEHYF. As DNA, the CDR3 is TGTGCCAGCAGCTTAGGTGAGAGGGACGAGCATTACTTC.

In this sample, this clonotype turned up many times. The genes are TRBV12-3 or TRBV12-4 and TRBJ2-1, with TRBD2 as a possible D gene (6 bases). Trimming left V 3 bases short and J 2 bases short, with 8 bases between. This CDR3 region has 14 residues. The CDR3: CASSLGGTYNEQFF. CDR3 DNA sequence: TGTGCCAGCAGTTTGGGCGGGACCTACAATGAGCAGTTCTTC.

This clonotype was counted between two and nine times. The gene calls are TRBV12-3 or TRBV12-4 and TRBJ1-2, with TRBD1 identical over 8 bases. V dropped 3 bases and J dropped 7; count of bases not matched to a gene: 10. This CDR3 comprises 15 residues. The CDR3 reads CASSFTITGGGGYTF. For the CDR3, the DNA is TGTGCCAGCAGTTTTACAATTACAGGGGGAGGTGGCTACACCTTC.

This chain connects TRBV11-3 to TRBJ1-3; 7 nucleotides line up with TRBD1. V lost 5 bases and J lost 0; bases outside the gene matches: 1. Germline V gives CDR1 SGHNT, CDR2 YENEEA. The CDR3 spans 14 residues. The CDR3 DNA reads TGTGCCAGCAGCCAGGGGGGCTCTGGAAACACCATATATTTT. It codes for CASSQGGSGNTIYF.

This clonotype has at least ten counts. The chain joins TRBV27 to TRBJ2-7; 7 nucleotides agree with TRBD2. Germline V gene sequence: CDR1 MNHEY, CDR2 SMNVEV (reference sequence). The CDR3 has 16 residues. V trimming: 2 bases; J trimming: 2 bases; junction bases outside the gene matches: 9. The CDR3 DNA reads TGTGCCAGCAGTTTAGGTGCGGGAGAGGTGCCCTACGAGCAGTACTTC. Translating it yields CASSLGAGEVPYEQYF.

The table lists this clonotype with many counts. The CDR3 reads CAGWDGTQETQYF. The CDR3 nucleotides are TGTGCCGGCTGGGATGGGACACAAGAGACCCAGTACTTC. This chain uses TRBV30 with TRBJ2-5; TRBD1 might be the D (6 bases). Germline CDR1 reads GTSNPN; CDR2 reads SVGIG (reference sequence). The CDR3 extends over 13 amino acids. Between the trimmed V and J ends, which lost 8 bases and 2 bases, there was a span of 15 bases.

There are many counts of this clonotype. The chain links TRBV6-1 to TRBJ2-2, with TRBD1 matching over 9 bases. In germline, CDR1 is MNHNS, CDR2 SASEGT. The V segment lost 10 bases and the J segment 7 bases; nucleotides outside the gene matches: 13. The CDR3 covers 15 residues. The chain's CDR3 is CATMEGTGFDGELFF. As DNA, the CDR3 is TGTGCCACCATGGAAGGGACAGGGTTCGACGGGGAGCTGTTTTTT.

This clonotype has at least ten counts. The chain couples TRBV4-2 to TRBJ2-1; 10 bases align to TRBD1. The germline CDR1 and CDR2 sequences are LGHNA and YNFKEQ. CDR3 size: 16 residues. The V and J ends lost 0 bases and 6 bases, in that order; junction bases with no gene match: 5. CDR3 nucleotides: TGTGCCAGCAGCCAAGAGGGGGGACAGGGGTCCAATGAGCAGTTCTTC. Encoded protein: CASSQEGGQGSNEQFF.

In this sample, this clonotype turned up many times. The chain recombines TRBV20-1 with TRBJ2-1, with 16 bases lining up with TRBD2. The V segment lost 8 bases and the J segment 2 bases; nucleotides outside the gene matches: 9. CDR3 length: 17 residues. The V gene's germline CDR1 is DFQATT and CDR2 SNEGSKA (reference sequence). The CDR3 sequence: CSPEGLAGGLTYNEQFF. The CDR3 nucleotides are TGCAGTCCTGAGGGACTAGCGGGAGGGTTAACCTACAATGAGCAGTTCTTC.

The CDR3 loop reads CASSSTLAGGEQFF. In DNA form, the CDR3 reads TGTGCCAGCAGCTCAACTCTAGCGGGGGGGGAGCAGTTCTTC. V and J are TRBV7-3 and TRBJ2-1; 12 bases align to TRBD2. V gave up 4 bases and J gave up 10 bases; unmatched junction bases: 5. The CDR3 covers 14 residues. Germline CDR1 SGHTA, CDR2 FQGTGA.

This clonotype was counted at least ten times. V gene TRBV27 combines with J gene TRBJ2-7; D gene uncertain. Germline CDR1 reads MNHEY; CDR2 reads SMNVEV (reference sequence). This CDR3 contains 14 residues. Trimming stripped 3 bases from V and 2 bases from J, with 11 bases between. The DNA for the CDR3 is TGTGCCAGCAGTTTGTTTGGGCCTACCTACGAGCAGTACTTC. This gives the protein CASSLFGPTYEQYF.

This clonotype was found many times. The chain is built from TRBV6-1 and TRBJ1-1; D is uncertain. Trimming shortened V by 2 bases and J by 1 base, and 8 bases separated the two germline ends. CDR1 is MNHNS and CDR2 is SASEGT in the germline V gene. The CDR3 runs to 14 residues. The CDR3 nucleotides read TGTGCCAGCAGTGAACTCGTCCCGAACACTGAAGCTTTCTTT. Its protein product is CASSELVPNTEAFF.

This clonotype was observed many times. This chain uses TRBV6-1 with TRBJ2-2; 8 nucleotides align to TRBD2. In germline, CDR1 is MNHNS, CDR2 SASEGT. Trimming at V came to 5 bases and at J to 4 bases, leaving 9 bases not matched to a gene. CDR3 length: 16 residues. The CDR3 here is CASSPRGGTTTGELFF. CDR3 nucleotides: TGTGCCAGCAGTCCCCGGGGGGGGACCACCACCGGGGAGCTGTTTTTT.